The 17 T cell receptor beta chains below come from one sample, sequenced in a study of T cell repertoires in cytomegalovirus infection. Which antigens these TCRs recognize remains unknown. TCRdb re-derived calls from the reads in MiXCR, one entry per CDR3 protein. Among some 940,000 distinct CDR3 sequences listed, approximately 31% were seen once. The material sequenced was cultured CD8+ T cells from PBMCs, taken from culture after CMV antigen stimulation. The receptors derive from a human donor in good health (CMV status not recorded). Some clones in this sample may be carry-over from other donors' samples.

As regards this clonotype: A much more abundant neighbour one base away suggests this may be a read error. Since the CDR3 does not end with the conserved phenylalanine or tryptophan, this likely comes from a read error. This rearrangement joins TRBV7-4 to TRBJ2-3, with D tentatively TRBD1 or TRBD2 (5 bases each). The CDR3 length is 15 residues. Germline V lookup: CDR1 SGHVT, CDR2 SQSDAQ. Between the trimmed V and J ends, which lost 3 bases and 0 bases, there was a span of 10 bases. As DNA, the CDR3 is TGTGCCAGCAGCTTGGGACCCCTTAGCACAGATACGCAGTATTAT. It codes for CASSLGPLSTDTQYY.

This clonotype was recorded a few times. This chain uses TRBV7-9 with TRBJ2-1; unclear D gene. Between the trimmed V and J ends, which lost 6 bases and 8 bases, there was a span of 20 bases. In germline, CDR1 is SEHNR, CDR2 FQNEAQ (reference sequence). The CDR3 extends over 15 amino acids. The CDR3 DNA follows: TGTGCCAGCAGTCTGACGCATTGGAAGTTCGATGAGCAGTTCTTC. Amino acids: CASSLTHWKFDEQFF.

This clonotype came up a few times. The chain carries TRBV12-3 or TRBV12-4 and TRBJ1-1; TRBD1 matches at 9 bases. This CDR3 spans 15 amino acids. Trimming at V came to 7 bases and at J to 3 bases, leaving 9 bases not matched to a gene. CDR3 in DNA: TGTGCCAGCAACAAACCGGGACAGGGTTACACTGAAGCTTTCTTT. This codes for CASNKPGQGYTEAFF.

The table lists this clonotype with many counts. This chain joins TRBV7-6 and TRBJ1-3; D call uncertain. Trimming left V 1 base short and J 2 bases short, with 15 bases between. In germline, CDR1 is SGHVS, CDR2 FNYEAQ. The CDR3 spans 17 residues. The CDR3 DNA reads as TGTGCCAGCAGCTTAGGTTTCCAAGGAGGCGCTGGAAACACCATATATTTT. This sequence encodes CASSLGFQGGAGNTIYF.

This CDR3 is CASSPRQPETEAFF. CDR3 sequence (DNA): TGTGCCAGCTCACCACGGCAGCCCGAAACTGAAGCTTTCTTT. The J gene is TRBJ1-1, the V gene TRBV18; D is ambiguous. In germline, CDR1 is KGHSH, CDR2 LQKENI. The V end was cut by 1 base, the J end by 5 bases, with 11 bases between. The CDR3 sequence is 14 residues long.

The V call is TRBV28, the J call TRBJ1-6; maybe TRBD1 (5 bases). Deletions cut 1 base from V and 10 bases from J, with 11 bases between. Germline V gene sequence: CDR1 MDHEN, CDR2 SYDVKM. CDR3 size: 14 residues. The CDR3 DNA follows: TGTGCCAGCAGTTTATCCGACAGTTTGTCACCCCTCCACTTT. It yields the protein CASSLSDSLSPLHF.

The chain employs TRBV6-5 and TRBJ2-1; either TRBD1 or TRBD2 may supply D (5 bases each). Germline V lookup: CDR1 MNHEY, CDR2 SVGAGI. The CDR3 extends over 14 amino acids. V lost 5 bases and J lost 4, with 12 bases in between. CDR3 nucleotide sequence: TGTGCCAGCAGTCTCGGGGACGATTACAATGAGCAGTTCTTC. Translating it yields CASSLGDDYNEQFF.

This clonotype was counted ten times or more. The CDR3 coding sequence is TGTGCCAGCAGCTCAGCCGGGACAGGGGAAAGACTGAACACTGAAGCTTTCTTT. This translates into CASSSAGTGERLNTEAFF. The chain uses TRBV7-6 and TRBJ1-1; 10 positions match TRBD1. The V gene end was trimmed by 4 bases and the J gene end by 0 bases; junction bases not matched to a gene: 11. The CDR3 is 18 residues long. In germline, CDR1 is SGHVS, CDR2 FNYEAQ.

This clonotype was recorded a few times. CDR3 coding DNA: TGTGCCAGCAGTGTAACCCGGGACAGGGAGGCTCGAGGAGCTTTCTTT. This codes for CASSVTRDREARGAFF. V is TRBV2 and J is TRBJ1-1; TRBD1 agrees at 9 bases. CDR1 and CDR2 (germline): SNHLY, FYNNEI. Unmatched junction bases numbered 16, after V lost 4 bases and J lost 10 bases. The CDR3 sequence is 16 residues long.

J is TRBJ2-3 and V is TRBV5-8; tentatively, D is TRBD2 (6 bases). Germline values: CDR1 SGHTS, CDR2 YDEGEE. The length of the CDR3 is 15 residues. The V end was cut by 0 bases, the J end by 1 base, with 9 bases between. CDR3 residues: CASSLESSGTDTQYF. The CDR3, as DNA: TGTGCCAGCAGCTTGGAATCTAGCGGCACAGATACGCAGTATTTT.

The CDR3 region is CASVGGTYEQYV. For the CDR3, the DNA is TGTGCCAGCGTGGGGGGGACCTACGAGCAGTACGTC. J is TRBJ2-7 and V is TRBV2, with TRBD2 matching 7 bases. This CDR3 region has 12 residues. J gave up 2 bases and V 8 bases, and 3 bases lay outside the gene matches. Germline CDR1 and CDR2: SNHLY and FYNNEI.

The rearrangement links TRBV5-5 to TRBJ2-2; D is possibly TRBD1 or TRBD2 (5 bases each). The CDR3 spans 17 residues. Germline lookup yields CDR1 SGHKS and CDR2 YYEKEE (reference sequence). V was pared by 4 bases and J by 0 bases, with 16 bases between. The CDR3 nucleotides are TGTGCCAGCAGCCTTCCCGGGGCATCTACGAACACCGGGGAGCTGTTTTTT. Residues: CASSLPGASTNTGELFF.

The V and J genes are TRBV10-3 and TRBJ1-2; D unclear. V gave up 6 bases and J gave up 6 bases, with 8 bases separating them. The CDR3 contains 11 residues. CDR1 ENHRY and CDR2 SYGVKD come from the germline V gene. CDR3 sequence: CAIRGYDGYTF. The CDR3 region has the DNA TGTGCCATCAGGGGCTATGATGGCTACACCTTC.

Note on this clonotype: A read error is possible here, since a much larger clone lies one base away. The V call is TRBV7-2, the J call TRBJ2-5, with TRBD2 as a possible D gene (5 bases). The CDR3 spans 17 residues. Per germline, CDR1 SGHTA and CDR2 FQGNSA. Deletions cut 4 bases from V and 0 bases from J, with 18 bases between. The CDR3 coding sequence is TGTGCCAGCAGCTACGAAGACATGACTACCGACCAAGAGACCCAGTACTTC. The encoded protein is CASSYEDMTTDQETQYF.

There are many counts of this clonotype. V usage is TRBV25-1 and J usage is TRBJ2-7; the D is unclear. Germline CDR1 and CDR2: MGHDK and SYGVNS. V was shortened by 1 base and J by 4 bases, with 14 bases between the two germline ends. The CDR3 runs to 15 residues. In nucleotides, the CDR3 is TGTGCCAGCAGTGAATCCCTCCCTTCACGGTACGAGCAGTACTTC. Translated: CASSESLPSRYEQYF.

This clonotype was found a few times. J is TRBJ1-3 and V is TRBV5-1; D is unclear. CDR1 SGHRS and CDR2 YFSETQ come from the germline V gene. This CDR3 is 15 amino acids long. V shed 0 bases and J shed 3 bases, with 10 bases lying between them. DNA of the CDR3: TGCGCCAGCAGCTTGGACAGTTGGGGTGGAAACACCATATATTTT. Translation gives CASSLDSWGGNTIYF.

V usage is TRBV19 and J usage is TRBJ1-2; D unresolved. With 3 bases removed from V and 5 bases from J, the gap between germline ends came to 22 bases. The CDR3 runs to 17 residues. The germline gives CDR1 LNHDA, CDR2 SQIVND (reference sequence). The CDR3 region is CASSMEGTVPVAYGYTF. CDR3 bases: TGTGCCAGTAGTATGGAGGGAACGGTCCCTGTCGCTTATGGCTACACCTTC.